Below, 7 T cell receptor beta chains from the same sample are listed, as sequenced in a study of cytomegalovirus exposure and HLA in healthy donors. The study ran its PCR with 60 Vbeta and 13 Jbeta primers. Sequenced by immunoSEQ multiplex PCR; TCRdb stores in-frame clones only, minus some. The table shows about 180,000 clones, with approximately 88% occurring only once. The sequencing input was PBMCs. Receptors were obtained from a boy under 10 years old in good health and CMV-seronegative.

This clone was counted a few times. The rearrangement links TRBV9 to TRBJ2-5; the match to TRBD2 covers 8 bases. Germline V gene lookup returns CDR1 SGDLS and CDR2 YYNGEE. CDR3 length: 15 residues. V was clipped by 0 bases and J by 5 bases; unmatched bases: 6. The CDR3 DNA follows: TGTGCCAGCAGCGTAGAGGCGGGAGGAAGGGAGACCCAGTACTTC. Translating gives CASSVEAGGRETQYF.

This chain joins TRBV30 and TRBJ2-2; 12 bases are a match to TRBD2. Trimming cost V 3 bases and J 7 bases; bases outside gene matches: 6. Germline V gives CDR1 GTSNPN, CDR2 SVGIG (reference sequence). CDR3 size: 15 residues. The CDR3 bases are TGTGCCTGGAGACAAGGACTAGCGGGGCTCGGGGAGCTGTTTTTT. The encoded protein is CAWRQGLAGLGELFF. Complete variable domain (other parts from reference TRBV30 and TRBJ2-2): SQTIHQWPATLVQPVGSPLSLECTVEGTSNPNLYWYRQAAGRGLQLLFYSVGIGQISSEVPQNLSASRPQDRQFILSSKKLLLSDSGFYLCAWRQGLAGLGELFFGEGSRLTVL.

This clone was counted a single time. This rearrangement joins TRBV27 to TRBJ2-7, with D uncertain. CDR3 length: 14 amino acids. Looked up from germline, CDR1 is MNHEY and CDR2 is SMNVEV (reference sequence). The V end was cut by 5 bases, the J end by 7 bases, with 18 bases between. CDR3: CASSPTAILSEQYF. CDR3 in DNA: TGTGCCAGCAGTCCCACCGCGATCCTCTCGGAGCAGTACTTC.

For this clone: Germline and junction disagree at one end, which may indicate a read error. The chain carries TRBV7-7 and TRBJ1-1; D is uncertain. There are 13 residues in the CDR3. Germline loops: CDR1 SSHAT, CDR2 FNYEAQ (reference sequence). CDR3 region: CASSQRINTEAFF. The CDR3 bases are TGTGCTAGCAGCCAGCGGATTAACACTGAAGCTTTCTTT. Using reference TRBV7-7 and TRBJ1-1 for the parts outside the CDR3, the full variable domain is GAGVSQSPRYKVTKRGQDVTLRCDPISSHATLYWYQQALGQGPEFLTYFNYEAQPDKSGLPSDRFSAERPEGSISTLTIQRTEQRDSAMYRCASSQRINTEAFFGQGTRLTVV.

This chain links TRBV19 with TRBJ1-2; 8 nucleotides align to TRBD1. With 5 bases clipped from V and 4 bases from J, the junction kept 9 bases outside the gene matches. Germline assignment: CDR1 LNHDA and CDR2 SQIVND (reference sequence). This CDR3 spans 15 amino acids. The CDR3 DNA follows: TGTGCCAGTAGTCCGGGGGGACAGGCGCTCTATGGCTACACCTTC. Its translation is CASSPGGQALYGYTF.

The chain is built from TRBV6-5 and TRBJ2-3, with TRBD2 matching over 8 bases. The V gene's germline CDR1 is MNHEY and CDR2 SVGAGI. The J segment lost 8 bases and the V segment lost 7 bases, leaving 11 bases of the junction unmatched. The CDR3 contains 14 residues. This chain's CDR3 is CASTLGRGYATQYF. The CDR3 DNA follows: TGTGCCAGCACCCTCGGGAGGGGATATGCTACGCAGTATTTT.

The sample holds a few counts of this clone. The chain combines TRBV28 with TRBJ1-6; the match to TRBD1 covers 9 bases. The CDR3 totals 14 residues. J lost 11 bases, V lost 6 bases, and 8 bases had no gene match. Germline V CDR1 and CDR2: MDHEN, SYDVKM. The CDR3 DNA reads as TGTGCCAGCAGAGGGACAGGGAGGAGGCCACCCCTCCACTTT. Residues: CASRGTGRRPPLHF.